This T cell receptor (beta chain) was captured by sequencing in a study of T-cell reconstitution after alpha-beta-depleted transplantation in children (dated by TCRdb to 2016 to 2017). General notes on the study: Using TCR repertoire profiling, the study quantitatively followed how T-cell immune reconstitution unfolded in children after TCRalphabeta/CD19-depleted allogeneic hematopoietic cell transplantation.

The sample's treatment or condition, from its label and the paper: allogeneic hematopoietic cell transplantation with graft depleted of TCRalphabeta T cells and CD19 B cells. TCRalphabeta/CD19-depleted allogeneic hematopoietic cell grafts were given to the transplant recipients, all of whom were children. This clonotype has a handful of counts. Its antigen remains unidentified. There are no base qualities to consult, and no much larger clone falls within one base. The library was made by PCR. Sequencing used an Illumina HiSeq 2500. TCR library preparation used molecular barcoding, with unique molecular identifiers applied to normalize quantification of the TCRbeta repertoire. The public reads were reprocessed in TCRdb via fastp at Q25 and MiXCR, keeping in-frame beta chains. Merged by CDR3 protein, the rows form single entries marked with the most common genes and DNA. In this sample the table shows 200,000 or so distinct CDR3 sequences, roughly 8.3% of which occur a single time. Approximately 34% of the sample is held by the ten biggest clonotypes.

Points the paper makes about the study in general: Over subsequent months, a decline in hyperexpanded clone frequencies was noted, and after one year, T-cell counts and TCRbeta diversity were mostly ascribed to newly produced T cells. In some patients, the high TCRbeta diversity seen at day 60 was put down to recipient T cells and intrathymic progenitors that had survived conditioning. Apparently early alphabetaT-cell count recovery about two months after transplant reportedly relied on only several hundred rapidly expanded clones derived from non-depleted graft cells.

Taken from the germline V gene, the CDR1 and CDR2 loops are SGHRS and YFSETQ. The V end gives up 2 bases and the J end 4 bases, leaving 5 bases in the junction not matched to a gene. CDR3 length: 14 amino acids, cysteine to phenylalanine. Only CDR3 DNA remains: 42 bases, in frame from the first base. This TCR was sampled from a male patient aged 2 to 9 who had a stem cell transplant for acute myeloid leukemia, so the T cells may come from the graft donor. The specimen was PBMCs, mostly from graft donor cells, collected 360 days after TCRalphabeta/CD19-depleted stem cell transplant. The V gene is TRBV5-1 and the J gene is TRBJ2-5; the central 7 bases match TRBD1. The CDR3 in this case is CASSFATGPETQYF. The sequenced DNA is TGCGCCAGCAGCTTCGCGACAGGGCCAGAGACCCAGTACTTC.